This is a list of T cell receptor beta chains from one sample in a study of cytomegalovirus exposure and HLA in healthy donors. TCRdb's copy holds only in-frame clones and misses some; the assay was immunoSEQ multiplex PCR. In the table there are around 130,000 clones, over 60% of which are singletons. Sequenced material: PBMCs. These receptors were collected from a man aged 18 to 35 in good health and CMV-seropositive. Each CDR3 is given with its conserved first and last residue. D genes are given only for firm matches. For some rows the clone size is stated as once, few or many, or as a class when expanded; others skip it.

few,NA,TRBV27,TRBJ1-1,TGTGCCAGCAGTTTACAGGGGTACACTGAAGCTTTCTTT,CASSLQGYTEAFF
NA,TRBD2,TRBV29-1,TRBJ2-1,TGCAGCGTGGCCCGGACTAGTGAACTCTACAATGAGCAGTTCTTC,CSVARTSELYNEQFF
NA,TRBD2,TRBV30,TRBJ2-3,TGTGCCTGGACGACCCGGCTAGCGGAGGCCACAGATACGCAGTATTTT,CAWTTRLAEATDTQYF
NA,TRBD1,TRBV5-1,TRBJ2-7,TGCGCCAGCAGCCCAGACAGGGGGCAGTACGAGCAGTACTTC,CASSPDRGQYEQYF
NA,TRBD2,TRBV6-4,TRBJ2-1,TGTGCCAGCAGTCCATCGGGACTAGCGGGTAACTCCTACAATGAGCAGTTCTTC,CASSPSGLAGNSYNEQFF
few,TRBD1,TRBV30,TRBJ2-7,TGTGCCTGGATTTCTGCCCGGGACAGGCGCCGGGCCGAGCAGTACTTC,CAWISARDRRRAEQYF
NA,NA,TRBV7-8,TRBJ2-7,TGTGCCAGCAGCTTATGGTCCCCAGAAGAGCAGTACTTC,CASSLWSPEEQYF
NA,NA,TRBV5-6,TRBJ2-7,TGTGCCAGCAGCTTGGGTGTATCCTACGAGCAGTACTTC,CASSLGVSYEQYF
once,NA,TRBV28,TRBJ2-3,TGTGCCAGCAGTTTATGGGACGGGGGGCGGGGCCCGGAGAAAGATACGCAGTATTTT,CASSLWDGGRGPEKDTQYF
NA,TRBD1,TRBV2,TRBJ1-4,TGTGCCAGCAAGGCGGACAGGGGGGATGAAAAACTGTTTTTT,CASKADRGDEKLFF
NA,NA,TRBV9,TRBJ1-5,TGTGCCAGCAGCGGGCAGGTGGCACCGAATCAGCCCCAGCATTTT,CASSGQVAPNQPQHF